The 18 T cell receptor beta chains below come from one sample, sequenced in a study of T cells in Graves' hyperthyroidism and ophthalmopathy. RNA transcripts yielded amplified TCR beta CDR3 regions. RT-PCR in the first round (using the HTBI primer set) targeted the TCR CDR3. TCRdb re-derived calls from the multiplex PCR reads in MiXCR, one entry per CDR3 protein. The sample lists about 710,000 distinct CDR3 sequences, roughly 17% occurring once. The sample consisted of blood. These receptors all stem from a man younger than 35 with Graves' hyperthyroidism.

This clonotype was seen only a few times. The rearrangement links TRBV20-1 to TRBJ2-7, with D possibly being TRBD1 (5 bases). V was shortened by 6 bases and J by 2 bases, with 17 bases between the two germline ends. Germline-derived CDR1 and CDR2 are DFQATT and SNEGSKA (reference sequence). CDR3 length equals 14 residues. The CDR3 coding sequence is TGCAGTGCCGACTTGGACACCTTTCCCTACGAGCAGTACTTC. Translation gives CSADLDTFPYEQYF.

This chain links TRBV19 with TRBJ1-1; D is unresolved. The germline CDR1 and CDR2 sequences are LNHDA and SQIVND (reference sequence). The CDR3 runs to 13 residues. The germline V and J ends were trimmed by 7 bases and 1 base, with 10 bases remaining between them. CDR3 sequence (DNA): TGTGCCAGTAAAGTAACGGCGAACACTGAAGCTTTCTTT. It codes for CASKVTANTEAFF. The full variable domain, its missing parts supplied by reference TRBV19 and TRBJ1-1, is DGGITQSPKYLFRKEGQNVTLSCEQNLNHDAMYWYRQDPGQGLRLIYYSQIVNDFQKGDIAEGYSVSREKKESFPLTVTSAQKNPTAFYLCASKVTANTEAFFGQGTRLTVV.

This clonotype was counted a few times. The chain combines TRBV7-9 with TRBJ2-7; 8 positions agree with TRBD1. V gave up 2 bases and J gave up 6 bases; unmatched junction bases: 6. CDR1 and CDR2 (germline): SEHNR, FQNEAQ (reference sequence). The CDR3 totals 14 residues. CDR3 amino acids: CASSLQGAPSEQYF. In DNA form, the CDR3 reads TGTGCCAGCAGCTTACAGGGGGCGCCGTCCGAGCAGTACTTC. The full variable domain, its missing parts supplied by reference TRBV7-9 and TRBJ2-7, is DTGVSQNPRHKITKRGQNVTFRCDPISEHNRLYWYRQTLGQGPEFLTYFQNEAQLEKSRLLSDRFSAERPKGSFSTLEIQRTEQGDSAMYLCASSLQGAPSEQYFGPGTRLTVT.

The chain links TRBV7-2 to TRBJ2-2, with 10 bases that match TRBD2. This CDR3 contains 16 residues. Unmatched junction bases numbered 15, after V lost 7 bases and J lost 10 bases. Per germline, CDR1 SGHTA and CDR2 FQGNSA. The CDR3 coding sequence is TGTGCCAGCAAAAGCGGGAGGGCCGAATCGTCCGTGGAGCTGTTTTTT. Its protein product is CASKSGRAESSVELFF.

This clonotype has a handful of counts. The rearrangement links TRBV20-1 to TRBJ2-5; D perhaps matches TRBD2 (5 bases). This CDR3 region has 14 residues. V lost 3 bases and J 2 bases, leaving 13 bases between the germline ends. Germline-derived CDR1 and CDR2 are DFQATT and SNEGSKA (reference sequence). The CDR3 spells CSARGPSGQETQYF. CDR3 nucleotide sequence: TGCAGTGCTAGGGGCCCCAGCGGTCAAGAGACCCAGTACTTC.

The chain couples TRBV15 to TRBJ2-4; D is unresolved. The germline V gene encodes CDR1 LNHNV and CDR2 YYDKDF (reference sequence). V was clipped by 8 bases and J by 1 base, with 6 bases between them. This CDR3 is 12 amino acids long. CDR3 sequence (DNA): TGTGCCACCGCCGGGGCCAAAAACATTCAGTACTTC. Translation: CATAGAKNIQYF.

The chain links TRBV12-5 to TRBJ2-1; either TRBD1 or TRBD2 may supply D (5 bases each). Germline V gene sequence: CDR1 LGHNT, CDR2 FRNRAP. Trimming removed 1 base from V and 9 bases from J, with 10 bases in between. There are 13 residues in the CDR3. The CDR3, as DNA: TGTGCTAGTGGTTTGGCGGGGCGGATTGAGCAGTTCTTC. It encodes CASGLAGRIEQFF.

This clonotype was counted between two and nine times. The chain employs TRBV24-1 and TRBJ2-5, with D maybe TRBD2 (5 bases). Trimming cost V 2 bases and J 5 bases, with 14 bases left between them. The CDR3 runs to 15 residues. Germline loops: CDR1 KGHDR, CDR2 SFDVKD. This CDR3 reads CATSDSRTPGETQYF. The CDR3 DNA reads TGTGCCACCAGTGATTCACGGACGCCGGGGGAGACCCAGTACTTC.

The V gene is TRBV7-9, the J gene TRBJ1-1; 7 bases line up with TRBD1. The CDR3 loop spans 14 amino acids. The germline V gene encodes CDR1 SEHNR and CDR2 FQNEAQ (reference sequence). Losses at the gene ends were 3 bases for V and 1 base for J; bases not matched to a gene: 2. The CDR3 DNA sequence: TGTGCCAGCAGCTTTGAGGGGGCGAACACTGAAGCTTTCTTT. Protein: CASSFEGANTEAFF. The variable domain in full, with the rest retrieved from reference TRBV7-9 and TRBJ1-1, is DTGVSQNPRHKITKRGQNVTFRCDPISEHNRLYWYRQTLGQGPEFLTYFQNEAQLEKSRLLSDRFSAERPKGSFSTLEIQRTEQGDSAMYLCASSFEGANTEAFFGQGTRLTVV.

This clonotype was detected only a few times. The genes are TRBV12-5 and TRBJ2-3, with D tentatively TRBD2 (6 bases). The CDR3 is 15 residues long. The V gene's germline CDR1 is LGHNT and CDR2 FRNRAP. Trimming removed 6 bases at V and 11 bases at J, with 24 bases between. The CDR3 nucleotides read TGTGCTAGTGGGAGGGACTCCCACCCCCGCAGATGGCAGTATTTT. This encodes CASGRDSHPRRWQYF.

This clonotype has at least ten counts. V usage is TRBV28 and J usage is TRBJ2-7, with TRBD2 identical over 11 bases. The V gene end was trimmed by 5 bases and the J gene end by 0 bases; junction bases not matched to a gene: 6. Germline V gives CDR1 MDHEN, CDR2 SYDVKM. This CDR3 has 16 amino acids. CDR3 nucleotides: TGTGCCAGCAGTGTGGCACTAGCGGGAGCCTCCTACGAGCAGTACTTC. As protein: CASSVALAGASYEQYF.

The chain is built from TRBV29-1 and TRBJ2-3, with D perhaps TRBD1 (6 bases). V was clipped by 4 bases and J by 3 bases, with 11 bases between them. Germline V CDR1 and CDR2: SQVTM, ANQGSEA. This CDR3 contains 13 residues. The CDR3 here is CSVVRQGTDTQYF. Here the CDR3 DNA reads TGCAGCGTTGTCCGCCAGGGGACAGATACGCAGTATTTT.

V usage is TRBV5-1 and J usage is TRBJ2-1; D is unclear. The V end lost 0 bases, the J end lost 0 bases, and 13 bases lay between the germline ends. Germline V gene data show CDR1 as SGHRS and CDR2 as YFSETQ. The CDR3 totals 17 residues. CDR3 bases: TGCGCCAGCAGCTTGGTAGGCTACCCGAGCTCCTACAATGAGCAGTTCTTC. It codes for CASSLVGYPSSYNEQFF.

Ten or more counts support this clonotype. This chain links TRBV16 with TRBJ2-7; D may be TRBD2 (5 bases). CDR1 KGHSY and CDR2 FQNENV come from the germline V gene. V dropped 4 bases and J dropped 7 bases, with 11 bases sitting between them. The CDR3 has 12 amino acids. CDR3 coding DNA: TGTGCCAGCAGCCCCTCTGAGCGGGAGCAGTACTTC. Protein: CASSPSEREQYF.

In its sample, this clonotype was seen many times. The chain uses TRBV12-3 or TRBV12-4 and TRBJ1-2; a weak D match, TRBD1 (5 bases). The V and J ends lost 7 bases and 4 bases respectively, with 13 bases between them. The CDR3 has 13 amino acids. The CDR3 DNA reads TGTGCCAGCACCTTGGGGGGTGGCTATGGCTACACCTTC. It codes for CASTLGGGYGYTF.

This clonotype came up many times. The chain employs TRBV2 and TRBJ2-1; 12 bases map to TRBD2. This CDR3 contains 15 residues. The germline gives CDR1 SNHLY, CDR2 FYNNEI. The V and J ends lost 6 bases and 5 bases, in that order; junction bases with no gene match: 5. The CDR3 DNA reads TGTGCCAGCAGCGCCTGGACTAGCGGGAACAATGAGCAGTTCTTC. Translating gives CASSAWTSGNNEQFF.

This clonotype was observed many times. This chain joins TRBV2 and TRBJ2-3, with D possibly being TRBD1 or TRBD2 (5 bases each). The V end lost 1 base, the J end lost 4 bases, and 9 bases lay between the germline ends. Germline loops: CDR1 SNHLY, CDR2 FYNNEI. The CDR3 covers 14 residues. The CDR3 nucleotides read TGTGCCAGCAGTGAAGGGGGGATAGCAGATACGCAGTATTTT. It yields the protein CASSEGGIADTQYF. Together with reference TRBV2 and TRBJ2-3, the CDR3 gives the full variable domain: EPEVTQTPSHQVTQMGQEVILRCVPISNHLYFYWYRQILGQKVEFLVSFYNNEISEKSEIFDDQFSVERPDGSNFTLKIRSTKLEDSAMYFCASSEGGIADTQYFGPGTRLTVL.

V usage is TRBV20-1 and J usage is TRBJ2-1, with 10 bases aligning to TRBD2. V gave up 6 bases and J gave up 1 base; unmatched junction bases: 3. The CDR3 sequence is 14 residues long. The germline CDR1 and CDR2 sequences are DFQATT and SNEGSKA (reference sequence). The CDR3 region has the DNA TGCAGTGCGGGAGCGGGAGGGTCCTACAATGAGCAGTTCTTC. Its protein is CSAGAGGSYNEQFF.